This passage covers 21 T cell receptor beta chains from one sample sequenced in a study of blood T cell repertoires in COVID-19. Repertoires were generated with immunoSEQ multiplex PCR, while TCRdb's copy carries only in-frame clones and drops some. The sample includes tens of thousands of clones, roughly 87% of them seen just once. Sequencing used peripheral blood. These receptors were collected from a man between 60 and 75 years old with acute or convalescent COVID-19.

The J gene is TRBJ1-1, the V gene TRBV2, with no clear D. This CDR3 spans 16 amino acids. The germline CDR1 and CDR2 sequences are SNHLY and FYNNEI. Trimming left V 4 bases short and J 1 base short, with 16 bases between. The CDR3 is CASSGGHWRGNTEAFF. The CDR3 nucleotides read TGTGCCAGCAGTGGTGGTCACTGGCGGGGGAACACTGAAGCTTTCTTT.

V is TRBV30 and J is TRBJ1-1, with 7 bases identical to TRBD1. There are 13 residues in the CDR3. Germline lookup yields CDR1 GTSNPN and CDR2 SVGIG (reference sequence). With V trimmed by 3 bases and J by 5 bases, 6 bases remained unmatched. CDR3 amino acids: CAWSAGGRTEAFF. CDR3 DNA: TGTGCCTGGAGCGCAGGGGGACGGACTGAAGCTTTCTTT.

This chain connects TRBV4-2 to TRBJ1-1; TRBD1 matches at 9 bases. The ends lost 5 bases at V and 5 bases at J; junction bases unmatched: 12. Germline loops: CDR1 LGHNA, CDR2 YNFKEQ. The CDR3 extends over 16 amino acids. CDR3 residues: CASSSTSGQGRTEAFF. CDR3 DNA sequence: TGTGCCAGCAGCTCAACGTCTGGACAGGGGCGAACTGAAGCTTTCTTT.

The chain combines TRBV5-5 with TRBJ2-5; D perhaps matches TRBD2 (5 bases). The CDR3 spans 15 residues. V was pared by 4 bases and J by 1 base, with 14 bases between. Germline V lookup: CDR1 SGHKS, CDR2 YYEKEE (reference sequence). CDR3 in DNA: TGTGCCAGCAGCCCTGGTGAGGGCCGCCAAGAGACCCAGTACTTC. Translated, it gives CASSPGEGRQETQYF.

The chain is built from TRBV11-3 and TRBJ1-5; TRBD1 is a possible D gene (5 bases). The germline V gene has CDR1 SGHNT and CDR2 YENEEA. V was pared by 4 bases and J by 8 bases, with 18 bases between. The CDR3 has 15 amino acids. This CDR3 reads CASSCRTLNGEPQHF. CDR3 coding DNA: TGTGCCAGCAGCTGTCGGACACTAAATGGGGAGCCCCAGCATTTT.

The CDR3 DNA is TGTGCCAGCAGCCAATACGTAGCCCCTAGCACAGATACGCAGTATTTT. Translated, it gives CASSQYVAPSTDTQYF. This chain joins TRBV3-1 (or the pseudogene TRBV3-2) and TRBJ2-3; D uncertain. V was trimmed by 2 bases and J by 0 bases, leaving 12 bases between them. The germline V gene encodes CDR1 LGHDT and CDR2 YNNKEL (reference sequence). The CDR3 length is 16 residues.

This chain links TRBV18 with TRBJ1-4, with D uncertain. The CDR3 is made up of 15 amino acids. The V end was cut by 2 bases, the J end by 3 bases, with 10 bases between. In germline, CDR1 is KGHSH, CDR2 LQKENI. The CDR3 coding sequence is TGTGCCAGCTCACCATCGGGGTTACCTAATGAAAAACTGTTTTTT. This sequence encodes CASSPSGLPNEKLFF.

V gene TRBV29-1 combines with J gene TRBJ1-1; D gene unclear. The ends were cut back, 8 bases at V and 2 bases at J, with 9 bases in the middle. Per the germline V gene, CDR1 is SQVTM and CDR2 is ANQGSEA. This CDR3 region has 11 residues. The CDR3 DNA follows: TGCAGCAGTACAGAAAACACTGAAGCTTTCTTT. As protein: CSSTENTEAFF.

V usage is TRBV10-3 and J usage is TRBJ1-6, with D perhaps TRBD1 (6 bases). Trimming took off 9 bases at V and 7 bases at J, with 13 bases between the two ends. The CDR3 spans 13 residues. Germline CDR1 ENHRY, CDR2 SYGVKD. CDR3 region: CAMGGQGNSPLHF. In DNA form, the CDR3 reads TGTGCCATGGGTGGGCAGGGGAATTCACCCCTCCACTTT.

This clone showed up just once. The chain uses TRBV9 and TRBJ2-1; tentative D call: TRBD2 (5 bases). The CDR3 has 16 residues. The germline V gene encodes CDR1 SGDLS and CDR2 YYNGEE. V lost 0 bases and J 0 bases, leaving 10 bases between the germline ends. DNA for the CDR3: TGTGCCAGCAGCGTAGACACGGGGAGCTCCTACAATGAGCAGTTCTTC. Translation gives CASSVDTGSSYNEQFF.

This clone was recorded only once. The chain carries TRBV30 and TRBJ1-2; no clear D gene. CDR3 length: 12 amino acids. Trimming removed 7 bases at V and 1 base at J, with 10 bases between. From germline, CDR1 is GTSNPN and CDR2 SVGIG (reference sequence). The CDR3 DNA follows: TGTGCCTCGAGATGGCTTAACTATGGCTACACCTTC. It translates to CASRWLNYGYTF. The variable domain in full, with the rest retrieved from reference TRBV30 and TRBJ1-2, is SQTIHQWPATLVQPVGSPLSLECTVEGTSNPNLYWYRQAAGRGLQLLFYSVGIGQISSEVPQNLSASRPQDRQFILSSKKLLLSDSGFYLCASRWLNYGYTFGSGTRLTVV.

The chain couples TRBV6-5 to TRBJ1-1, with D perhaps TRBD1 (6 bases). CDR3 length: 15 amino acids. Trimming took off 7 bases at V and 6 bases at J, with 21 bases between the two ends. CDR1 and CDR2 from the germline V gene are MNHEY and SVGAGI. The CDR3 here is CASKGVRGPEAEAFF. The CDR3 nucleotides are TGTGCCAGCAAGGGGGTCAGGGGTCCGGAGGCTGAAGCTTTCTTT.

The rearrangement uses TRBV7-2 and TRBJ2-7; 8 positions agree with TRBD1. Trimming removed 1 base from V and 3 bases from J; junction bases left unmatched: 5. CDR3 length: 15 amino acids. The germline CDR1 and CDR2 sequences are SGHTA and FQGNSA. The CDR3 loop reads CASSLGTGKVYEQYF. The CDR3 coding sequence is TGTGCCAGCAGCTTAGGGACAGGGAAAGTCTACGAGCAGTACTTC.

In its sample, this clone was seen a few times. The chain employs TRBV7-9 and TRBJ1-3; 8 nucleotides match TRBD1. The CDR3 length is 14 residues. Germline lookup yields CDR1 SEHNR and CDR2 FQNEAQ (reference sequence). V was pared by 5 bases and J by 4 bases, with 4 bases of the junction left unmatched. The CDR3 reads CASSMTGAGNTIYF. In DNA, the CDR3 is TGTGCCAGCAGCATGACAGGGGCCGGAAACACCATATATTTT.

The V call is TRBV27, the J call TRBJ1-1, with D perhaps matching TRBD1 (5 bases). The germline CDR1 and CDR2 sequences are MNHEY and SMNVEV (reference sequence). Trimming left V 7 bases short and J 1 base short, with 13 bases between. The CDR3 has 14 residues. CDR3 in DNA: TGTGCCAGCAAACCTCAGGGCACGAACACTGAAGCTTTCTTT. It translates to CASKPQGTNTEAFF.

V gene TRBV3-1 (or the pseudogene TRBV3-2) combines with J gene TRBJ1-5, with D possibly TRBD1 on 5 matching bases. V lost 0 bases and J 3 bases, leaving 9 bases between the germline ends. The CDR3 is 15 amino acids. The germline gives CDR1 LGHDT, CDR2 YNNKEL (reference sequence). The CDR3 sequence: CASSQEGGLNQPQHF. CDR3 DNA sequence: TGTGCCAGCAGCCAAGAGGGGGGACTCAATCAGCCCCAGCATTTT.

V gene TRBV4-3 combines with J gene TRBJ2-1; 8 nucleotides match TRBD2. Per germline, CDR1 LGHNA and CDR2 YSLEER. V was clipped by 3 bases and J by 4 bases; unmatched bases: 11. The CDR3 has 17 amino acids. The CDR3 DNA follows: TGCGCCAGCAGCCAGCAAGCCGGGACTAGGATTTACAATGAGCAGTTCTTC. This codes for CASSQQAGTRIYNEQFF.

The chain is built from TRBV2 and TRBJ1-1; 9 bases match TRBD1. The trim removed 1 base at V and 4 bases at J, leaving 16 bases unmatched. The CDR3 runs to 19 residues. CDR1 and CDR2 (germline): SNHLY, FYNNEI. CDR3 sequence: CASSEVGQGLYSGSTEAFF. The CDR3 DNA reads TGTGCCAGCAGTGAAGTGGGACAGGGCCTTTACTCGGGAAGCACTGAAGCTTTCTTT.

J is TRBJ1-1 and V is TRBV2, with 7 bases matching TRBD1. CDR1 is SNHLY and CDR2 is FYNNEI in the germline V gene. The CDR3 is made up of 14 amino acids. The V and J ends lost 3 bases and 3 bases, in that order; junction bases with no gene match: 4. The CDR3 DNA sequence: TGTGCCAGCAGTGAGGGACAGCTTTACACTGAAGCTTTCTTT. Its translation is CASSEGQLYTEAFF.

V gene TRBV4-1 combines with J gene TRBJ1-5, with 7 bases matching TRBD1. This CDR3 contains 15 residues. CDR1 and CDR2 (germline): MGHRA, YSYEKL. J was trimmed by 3 bases and V by 4 bases; bases with no gene match: 6. CDR3 DNA sequence: TGCGCCAGCAGCCGACAGACAGGGAACAATCAGCCCCAGCATTTT. Translating gives CASSRQTGNNQPQHF.

V gene TRBV24-1 combines with J gene TRBJ1-5; 8 bases agree with TRBD1. Looked up from germline, CDR1 is KGHDR and CDR2 is SFDVKD. The CDR3 is 17 amino acids. V shed 2 bases, J shed 6 bases, and the junction held 11 bases outside the gene matches. The CDR3 loop is CATSDSKGQGRGQPQHF. The CDR3 DNA follows: TGTGCCACCAGTGATTCTAAAGGACAGGGCAGGGGTCAGCCCCAGCATTTT.